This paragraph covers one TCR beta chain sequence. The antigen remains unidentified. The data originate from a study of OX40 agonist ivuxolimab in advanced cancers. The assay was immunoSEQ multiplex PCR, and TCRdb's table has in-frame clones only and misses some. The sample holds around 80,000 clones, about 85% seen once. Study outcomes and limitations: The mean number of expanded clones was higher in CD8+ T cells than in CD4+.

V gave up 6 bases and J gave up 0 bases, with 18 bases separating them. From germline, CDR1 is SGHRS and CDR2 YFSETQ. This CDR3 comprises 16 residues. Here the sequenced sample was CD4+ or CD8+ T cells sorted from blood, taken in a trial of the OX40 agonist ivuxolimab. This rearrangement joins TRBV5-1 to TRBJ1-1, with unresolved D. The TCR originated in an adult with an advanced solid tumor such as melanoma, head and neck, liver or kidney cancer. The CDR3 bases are TGCGCCAGCACCCTAATGCCGGGGAAAATGAACACTGAAGCTTTCTTT. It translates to CASTLMPGKMNTEAFF.